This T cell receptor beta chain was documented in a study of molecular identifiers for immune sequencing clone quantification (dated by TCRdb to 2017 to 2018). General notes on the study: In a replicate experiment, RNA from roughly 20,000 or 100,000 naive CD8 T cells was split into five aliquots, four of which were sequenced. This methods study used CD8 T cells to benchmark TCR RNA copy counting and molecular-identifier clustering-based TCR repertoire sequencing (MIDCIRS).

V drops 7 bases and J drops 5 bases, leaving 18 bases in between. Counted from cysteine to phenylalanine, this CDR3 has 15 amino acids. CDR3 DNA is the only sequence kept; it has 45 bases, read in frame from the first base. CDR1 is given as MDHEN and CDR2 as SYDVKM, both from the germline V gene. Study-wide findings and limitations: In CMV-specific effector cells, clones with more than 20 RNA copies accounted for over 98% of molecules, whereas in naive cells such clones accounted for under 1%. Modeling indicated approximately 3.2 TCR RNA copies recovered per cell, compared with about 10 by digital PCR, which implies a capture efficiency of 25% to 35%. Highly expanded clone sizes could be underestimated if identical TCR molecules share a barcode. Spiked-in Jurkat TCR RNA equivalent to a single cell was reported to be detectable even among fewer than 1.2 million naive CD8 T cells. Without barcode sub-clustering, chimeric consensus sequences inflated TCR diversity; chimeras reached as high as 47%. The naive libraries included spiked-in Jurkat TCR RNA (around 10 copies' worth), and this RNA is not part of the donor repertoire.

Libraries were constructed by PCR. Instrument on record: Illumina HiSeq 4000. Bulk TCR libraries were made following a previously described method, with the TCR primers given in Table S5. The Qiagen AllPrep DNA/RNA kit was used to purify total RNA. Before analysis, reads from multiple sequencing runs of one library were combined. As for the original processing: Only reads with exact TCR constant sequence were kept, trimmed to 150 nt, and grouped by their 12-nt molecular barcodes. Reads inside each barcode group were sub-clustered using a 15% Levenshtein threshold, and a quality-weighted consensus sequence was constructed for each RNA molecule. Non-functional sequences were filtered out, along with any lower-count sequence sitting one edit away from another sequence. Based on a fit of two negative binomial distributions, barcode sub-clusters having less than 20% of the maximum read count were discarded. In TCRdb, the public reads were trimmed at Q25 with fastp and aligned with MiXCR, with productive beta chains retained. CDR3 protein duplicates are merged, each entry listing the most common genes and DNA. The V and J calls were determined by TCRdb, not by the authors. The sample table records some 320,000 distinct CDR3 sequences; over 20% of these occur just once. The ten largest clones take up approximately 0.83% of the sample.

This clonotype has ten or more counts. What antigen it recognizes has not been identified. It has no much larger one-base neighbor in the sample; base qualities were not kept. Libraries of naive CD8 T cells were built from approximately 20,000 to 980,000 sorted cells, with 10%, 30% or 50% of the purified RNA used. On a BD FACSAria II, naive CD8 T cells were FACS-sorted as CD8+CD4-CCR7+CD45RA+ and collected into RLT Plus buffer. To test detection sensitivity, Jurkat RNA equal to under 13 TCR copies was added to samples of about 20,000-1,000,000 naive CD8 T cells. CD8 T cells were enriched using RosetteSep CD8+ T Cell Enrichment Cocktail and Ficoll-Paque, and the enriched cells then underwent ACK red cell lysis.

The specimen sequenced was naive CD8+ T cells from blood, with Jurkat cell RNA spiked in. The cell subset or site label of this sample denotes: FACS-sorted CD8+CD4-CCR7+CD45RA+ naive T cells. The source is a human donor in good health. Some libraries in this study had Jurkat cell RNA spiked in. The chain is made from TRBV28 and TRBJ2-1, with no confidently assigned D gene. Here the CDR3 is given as CASTPKILGNNEQFF. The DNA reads TGTGCCAGCACCCCAAAGATCCTGGGGAACAATGAGCAGTTCTTC.